The clone carrying this T cell receptor beta chain was seen at least ten times. The data belong to a study of read filtering for tumor transcriptome and immune sequencing. Turning to the study itself: Mean patient age was approximately 66 years, range roughly 47 to 90; around 17 male, roughly 14 female. DNase treatment preceded whole-transcriptome library preparation.

CDR3 length: 15 residues. The V end was cut by 6 bases, the J end by 0 bases, with 11 bases between. From around 440 ng of RNA, a library with molecular barcoded alpha/delta and beta/gamma adaptors was made. TCRdb called the reads again in MiXCR, with one record for every CDR3 protein. The data show 20,000 to 25,000 distinct CDR3 sequences, approximately 15% seen once. The clonotype was recovered from a donor aged 40 or older with multiple myeloma. This chain uses TRBV12-3 or TRBV12-4 with TRBJ2-2; tentatively, D is TRBD2 (6 bases). The sequenced material came from a population of CD138-negative cells sorted from bone marrow. The CDR3 nucleotides are TGTGCCAGCAGATCTAGCGTCGCGAACACCGGGGAGCTGTTTTTT. This gives the protein CASRSSVANTGELFF.